This T cell receptor (beta chain) comes out of a study of neoadjuvant anti-PD-1 for oral cavity cancer. Study at large: Most patients had three to four biweekly doses of 3 mg/kg nivolumab before resection. Non-progressing patients received a fourth nivolumab dose near day 43, then surgery on days 50-56.

Clones were read by immunoSEQ multiplex PCR, and TCRdb kept only the in-frame ones, dropping some. This repertoire shows about 16,000 clones, about 68% found once; its top ten account for 2.6%. The CDR3 is made up of 16 amino acids. The germline CDR1 and CDR2 sequences are SGHVS and FQNEAQ. V was cut by 1 base and J by 0 bases, with 12 bases left in between. A note on this clone: Its matching antigen is unknown.

General study results and limits: Treg/Th17 ratio rose with pretreatment blood and fell with post-treatment tumor TCRbeta clonality. Post-nivolumab, blood T cell clonality was significantly elevated in non-responders.

The sequencing used PBMCs, collected before nivolumab (anti-PD-1) treatment. The TCR comes from a person aged 40-85 years with oral cavity squamous cell carcinoma. The chain couples TRBV7-8 to TRBJ1-2; no reliable D call. The CDR3 region is CASSLGPPGSNYGYTF. The CDR3 DNA sequence: TGTGCCAGCAGCTTAGGTCCCCCAGGTTCTAACTATGGCTACACCTTC.